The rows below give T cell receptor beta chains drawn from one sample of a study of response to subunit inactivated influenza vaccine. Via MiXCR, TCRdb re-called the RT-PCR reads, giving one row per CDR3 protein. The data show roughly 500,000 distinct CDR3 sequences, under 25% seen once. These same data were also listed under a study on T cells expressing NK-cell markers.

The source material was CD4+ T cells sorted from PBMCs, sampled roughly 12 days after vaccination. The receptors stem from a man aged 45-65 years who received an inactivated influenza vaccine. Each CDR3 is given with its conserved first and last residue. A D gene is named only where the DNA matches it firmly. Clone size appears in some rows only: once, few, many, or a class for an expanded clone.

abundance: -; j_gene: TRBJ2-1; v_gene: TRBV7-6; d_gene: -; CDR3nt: TGTGCCAGCAGCTTAAGTGGGGGCCCGATCAATGAGCAGTTCTTC; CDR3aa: CASSLSGGPINEQFF
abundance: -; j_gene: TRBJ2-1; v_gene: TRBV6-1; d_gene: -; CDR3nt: TGTGCCAGCAGTGTGGAGACCTTCAATGAGCAGTTCTTC; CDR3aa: CASSVETFNEQFF
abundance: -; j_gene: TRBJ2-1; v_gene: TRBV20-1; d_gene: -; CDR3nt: TGCAGTGCCTCACACCGGGACTTTTACAATGAGCAGTTCTTC; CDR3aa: CSASHRDFYNEQFF
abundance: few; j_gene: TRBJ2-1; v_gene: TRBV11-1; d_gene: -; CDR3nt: TGTGCCAGCAGCGCCGGACAGGGGGCGACTAGCGGGAGCTTCTCTAATGAGCAGTTCTTC; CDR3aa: CASSAGQGATSGSFSNEQFF
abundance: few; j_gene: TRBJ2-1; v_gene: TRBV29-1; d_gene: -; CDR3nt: TGCAGCGTCCCTCGCAGGGATTTTTACACCTACAATGAGCAGTTCTTC; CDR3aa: CSVPRRDFYTYNEQFF
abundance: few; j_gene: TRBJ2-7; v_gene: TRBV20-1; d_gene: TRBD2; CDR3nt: TGCAGTGCTAGTGAAGGACTAGCGGGGTACGAGCAGTACTTC; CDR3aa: CSASEGLAGYEQYF
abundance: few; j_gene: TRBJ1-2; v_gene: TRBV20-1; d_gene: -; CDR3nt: TGCAGTGCTAAGGATCATAACTATGGCTACACCTTC; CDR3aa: CSAKDHNYGYTF
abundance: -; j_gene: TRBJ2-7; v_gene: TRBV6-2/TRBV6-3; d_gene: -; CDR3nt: TGTGCCAGCAAGTGGCGTTCCTCCTACGAGCAGTACTTC; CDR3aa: CASKWRSSYEQYF
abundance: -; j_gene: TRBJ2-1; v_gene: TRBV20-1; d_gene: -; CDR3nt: TGCAGTGCTCCGCAGAAGACTCGCTACAATGAGCAGTTCTTC; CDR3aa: CSAPQKTRYNEQFF
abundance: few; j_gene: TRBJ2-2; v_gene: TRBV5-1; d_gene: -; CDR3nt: TGCGCCAGCAGCTTGGACACGCCGAACACCGGGGAGCTGTTTTTT; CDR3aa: CASSLDTPNTGELFF
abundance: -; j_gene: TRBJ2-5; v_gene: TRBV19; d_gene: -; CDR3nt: TGTGCCAGTAGTCCGGGTCCACGGAGAGAGACCCAGTACTTC; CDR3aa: CASSPGPRRETQYF
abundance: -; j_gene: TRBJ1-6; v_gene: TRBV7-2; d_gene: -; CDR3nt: TGTGCCAGCAGCTTATATGGGGCAGGGAACTCACCCCTCCACTTT; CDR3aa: CASSLYGAGNSPLHF
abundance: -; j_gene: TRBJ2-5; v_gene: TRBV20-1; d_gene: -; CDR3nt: TGCAGTGCTACGGATGGGGGCCAAGAGACCCAGTACTTC; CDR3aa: CSATDGGQETQYF
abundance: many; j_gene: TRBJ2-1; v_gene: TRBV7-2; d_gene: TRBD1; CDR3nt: TGTGCCAGCAGCATCCGGACAGGGTCTTACAATGAGCAGTTCTTC; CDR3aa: CASSIRTGSYNEQFF
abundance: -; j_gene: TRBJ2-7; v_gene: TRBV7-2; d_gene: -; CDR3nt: TGTGCCAGCAGCGTCCAGTCCTACGAGCAGTACTTC; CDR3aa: CASSVQSYEQYF
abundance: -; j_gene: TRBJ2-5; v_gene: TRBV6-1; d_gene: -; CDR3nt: TGTGCCAGCTACAGGGCCCGCGGGGAGACCCAGTACTTC; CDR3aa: CASYRARGETQYF
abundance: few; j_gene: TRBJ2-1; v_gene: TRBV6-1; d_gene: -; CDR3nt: TGTGCCAGCACTGAGTGGCAGGGGTACAATGAGCAGTTCTTC; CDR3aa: CASTEWQGYNEQFF
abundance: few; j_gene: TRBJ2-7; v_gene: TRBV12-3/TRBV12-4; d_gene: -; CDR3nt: TGTGCCAGCAGTTTCGGAACCGCCGACGAGCAGTACTTC; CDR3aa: CASSFGTADEQYF
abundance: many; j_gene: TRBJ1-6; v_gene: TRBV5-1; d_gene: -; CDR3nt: TGCGCCAGCAGCTTGGCCTGGGTAGGCTCACCCCTCCACTTT; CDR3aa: CASSLAWVGSPLHF
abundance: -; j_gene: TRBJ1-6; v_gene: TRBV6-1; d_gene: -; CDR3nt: TGTGCCAGCATACTTAGCGCGGGTTCACCCCTCCACTTT; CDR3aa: CASILSAGSPLHF